Listed here is a single TCR beta chain. Indicated treatment: some 19 received Ad26.COV2.S at low or high dose, single or two shots; about 5 received placebo; per-sample allocation not given. The samples date from day 63 after the first vaccine or placebo injection. The J segment lost 6 bases and the V segment lost 1 base, leaving 1 base of the junction unmatched. The CDR3 totals 15 residues. Per the germline V gene, CDR1 is LGHNA and CDR2 is YSLEER. The sample is drawn from a study of Ad26.COV2.S vaccination and SARS-CoV-2 variants. Libraries were prepared by immunoSEQ multiplex PCR; TCRdb keeps only in-frame clonotypes and omits some of them. The sample contains roughly 700,000 clones, 70% to 90% of which appear only once.

The sequence was obtained from a person between 18 and 65 years old who received the Ad26.COV2.S COVID-19 vaccine or a placebo. The chain is built from TRBV4-3 and TRBJ1-4; TRBD1 agrees at 11 bases. Source: peripheral blood, taken in a trial of Ad26.COV2.S vaccine versus placebo. The CDR3 loop reads CASSQGTGGDEKLFF. The DNA of the CDR3 is TGCGCCAGCAGCCAAGGGACAGGGGGCGATGAAAAACTGTTTTTT.